A selection of T cell receptor beta chains follows, all from one sample in a study of T cells in Graves' hyperthyroidism and ophthalmopathy. TCRdb analysed the multiplex PCR reads with MiXCR anew, one entry per CDR3 protein. This table holds a few hundred thousand distinct CDR3 sequences, about 13% found once. Sequencing used blood. These receptors were taken from a woman in her late teens or twenties with Graves' hyperthyroidism. Both conserved end residues are part of each CDR3. Each record gives: V gene, D gene, clone size, J gene, CDR3 protein, CDR3 DNA. A D gene is named only where the DNA matches it firmly. A clone size is listed for some rows: how often the clone was seen (once, few, many), or a class if it is expanded.

v_gene: TRBV28
d_gene: TRBD1
abundance: many
j_gene: TRBJ1-2
CDR3aa: CASSLLQGSGYTF
CDR3nt: TGTGCCAGCAGTTTATTACAGGGGAGTGGCTACACCTTC

v_gene: TRBV6-1
d_gene: TRBD1
abundance: few
j_gene: TRBJ2-5
CDR3aa: CASFPGGSGETQYF
CDR3nt: TGTGCCAGCTTCCCAGGGGGCTCGGGGGAGACCCAGTACTTC

v_gene: TRBV30
d_gene: .
abundance: once
j_gene: TRBJ2-5
CDR3aa: CAWSVLSGGGTQHF
CDR3nt: TGTGCCTGGAGTGTACTATCGGGGGGCGGAACCCAGCACTTC

v_gene: TRBV12-3/TRBV12-4
d_gene: .
abundance: many
j_gene: TRBJ2-2
CDR3aa: CASSYLRLDVNTGELFF
CDR3nt: TGTGCCAGCAGTTACTTAAGACTAGATGTTAACACCGGGGAGCTGTTTTTT

v_gene: TRBV18
d_gene: .
abundance: many
j_gene: TRBJ2-1
CDR3aa: CASSPSGQTYNEQFF
CDR3nt: TGTGCCAGCTCACCAAGCGGACAGACCTACAATGAGCAGTTCTTC

v_gene: TRBV7-9
d_gene: .
abundance: few
j_gene: TRBJ2-4
CDR3aa: CASSLKLTGKTKNIQYF
CDR3nt: TGTGCCAGCAGCTTAAAGTTGACAGGAAAGACAAAAAACATTCAGTACTTC

v_gene: TRBV20-1
d_gene: .
abundance: many
j_gene: TRBJ1-5
CDR3aa: CSARIAGGNSNQPQHF
CDR3nt: TGCAGTGCTAGAATCGCAGGAGGGAATAGCAATCAGCCCCAGCATTTT

v_gene: TRBV6-1
d_gene: TRBD2
abundance: many
j_gene: TRBJ2-2
CDR3aa: CASRRERDTGELFF
CDR3nt: TGTGCCAGCAGGCGGGAGAGGGACACCGGGGAGCTGTTTTTT

v_gene: TRBV7-2
d_gene: TRBD2
abundance: .
j_gene: TRBJ2-2
CDR3aa: CATLRDYYTGELFF
CDR3nt: TGTGCCACCCTCAGGGACTACTACACCGGGGAGCTGTTTTTT

v_gene: TRBV30
d_gene: .
abundance: many
j_gene: TRBJ1-2
CDR3aa: CAWTRDIYGYTF
CDR3nt: TGTGCCTGGACCAGGGATATCTATGGCTACACCTTC

v_gene: TRBV7-6
d_gene: .
abundance: many
j_gene: TRBJ2-7
CDR3aa: CASSRYDSYEQYF
CDR3nt: TGTGCCAGCAGCCGGTATGACAGTTACGAGCAGTACTTC

v_gene: TRBV5-6
d_gene: .
abundance: many
j_gene: TRBJ2-3
CDR3aa: CASSAGSRRTDTQYF
CDR3nt: TGTGCCAGCAGCGCGGGTAGTCGGAGGACAGATACGCAGTATTTT

v_gene: TRBV7-2
d_gene: .
abundance: .
j_gene: TRBJ2-7
CDR3aa: CASSSPLASSFNEQYF
CDR3nt: TGTGCCAGCAGCTCCCCCTTGGCTAGCTCTTTTAACGAGCAGTACTTC

v_gene: TRBV4-1
d_gene: .
abundance: .
j_gene: TRBJ1-2
CDR3aa: CASSQDGTNNYGYTF
CDR3nt: TGCGCCAGCAGCCAAGATGGTACCAATAACTATGGCTACACCTTC

v_gene: TRBV14
d_gene: .
abundance: many
j_gene: TRBJ1-1
CDR3aa: CASSHRSYKGNTEAFF
CDR3nt: TGTGCCAGCAGCCACAGGTCGTACAAAGGGAACACTGAAGCTTTCTTT

v_gene: TRBV28
d_gene: .
abundance: many
j_gene: TRBJ1-2
CDR3aa: CASAGYGYTF
CDR3nt: TGTGCCAGCGCAGGCTATGGCTACACCTTC

v_gene: TRBV9
d_gene: .
abundance: few
j_gene: TRBJ2-7
CDR3aa: CASSPRVGAIEQYF
CDR3nt: TGTGCCAGCAGCCCCCGAGTAGGGGCCATCGAGCAGTACTTC

v_gene: TRBV18
d_gene: .
abundance: many
j_gene: TRBJ2-1
CDR3aa: CASSRGDNEQFF
CDR3nt: TGTGCCAGCTCCAGGGGGGACAATGAGCAGTTCTTC

v_gene: TRBV4-1
d_gene: TRBD1
abundance: many
j_gene: TRBJ2-7
CDR3aa: CASSHGQGVSYEQYF
CDR3nt: TGCGCCAGCAGCCACGGACAGGGGGTCTCCTACGAGCAGTACTTC

v_gene: TRBV6-6
d_gene: TRBD1
abundance: many
j_gene: TRBJ2-3
CDR3aa: CASSYGTGSTDTQYF
CDR3nt: TGTGCCAGCAGTTACGGGACAGGGAGCACAGATACGCAGTATTTT

v_gene: TRBV9
d_gene: .
abundance: few
j_gene: TRBJ1-1
CDR3aa: CASSVGVGPNTEAFF
CDR3nt: TGTGCCAGCAGCGTAGGGGTGGGGCCGAACACTGAAGCTTTCTTT

v_gene: TRBV20-1
d_gene: TRBD2
abundance: many
j_gene: TRBJ2-2
CDR3aa: CSASGRAVSGELFF
CDR3nt: TGCAGTGCTAGCGGGAGGGCCGTATCCGGGGAGCTGTTTTTT

v_gene: TRBV29-1
d_gene: TRBD1
abundance: few
j_gene: TRBJ2-1
CDR3aa: CSVEPPDRSTYNEQFF
CDR3nt: TGCAGCGTTGAACCCCCGGACAGGTCTACCTACAATGAGCAGTTCTTC

v_gene: TRBV3-1
d_gene: .
abundance: once
j_gene: TRBJ2-5
CDR3aa: CASSQEIKETQYF
CDR3nt: TGTGCCAGCAGCCAAGAGATCAAAGAGACCCAGTACTTC

v_gene: TRBV5-4
d_gene: .
abundance: .
j_gene: TRBJ1-1
CDR3aa: CASSPPGVDNTEAFF
CDR3nt: TGTGCCAGCAGCCCACCGGGGGTTGATAACACTGAAGCTTTCTTT

v_gene: TRBV12-3/TRBV12-4
d_gene: TRBD2
abundance: .
j_gene: TRBJ2-3
CDR3aa: CASISGSSDTQYF
CDR3nt: TGTGCCAGCATTAGCGGGAGCTCAGATACGCAGTATTTT

v_gene: TRBV5-6
d_gene: .
abundance: .
j_gene: TRBJ1-2
CDR3aa: CASSFQGRDYGYTF
CDR3nt: TGTGCCAGCAGCTTTCAGGGGAGGGACTATGGCTACACCTTC

v_gene: TRBV5-1
d_gene: .
abundance: many
j_gene: TRBJ2-1
CDR3aa: CASSLGGGRGSLNEQFF
CDR3nt: TGCGCCAGCAGCTTGGGGGGGGGCAGGGGGTCGTTGAATGAGCAGTTCTTC

v_gene: TRBV5-6
d_gene: .
abundance: many
j_gene: TRBJ2-7
CDR3aa: CASSSDRISYEQYF
CDR3nt: TGTGCCAGCAGCTCAGACCGAATCTCCTACGAGCAGTACTTC

v_gene: TRBV6-6
d_gene: TRBD2
abundance: many
j_gene: TRBJ2-7
CDR3aa: CASSYSSSGSSYEQYF
CDR3nt: TGTGCCAGCAGTTACTCGTCTAGCGGAAGCTCCTACGAGCAGTACTTC

v_gene: TRBV30
d_gene: .
abundance: .
j_gene: TRBJ1-5
CDR3aa: CASSTRVPHQPQHF
CDR3nt: TGTGCCAGTAGCACAAGGGTCCCCCATCAGCCCCAGCATTTT

v_gene: TRBV13
d_gene: TRBD1
abundance: few
j_gene: TRBJ1-2
CDR3aa: CASSFGTVDRDGYTF
CDR3nt: TGTGCCAGCAGCTTTGGGACGGTGGACAGGGATGGCTACACCTTC

v_gene: TRBV15
d_gene: .
abundance: .
j_gene: TRBJ2-7
CDR3aa: CATSREQSSYEQYF
CDR3nt: TGTGCCACCAGCAGAGAACAGAGTTCCTACGAGCAGTACTTC